This TCR beta chain was found in a study of blood T cell repertoires in COVID-19. On the study more broadly: Samples representing acute and convalescent COVID-19 were sourced from the United States, Italy and Spain.

Germline values: CDR1 MDHEN, CDR2 SYDVKM. The CDR3 has 14 residues. The V gene lost 3 bases and the J gene lost 4 bases, with 12 bases spanning the gap. Original processing methods: The assay estimated nucleated cells by amplifying reference gene primers. Profiled with immunoSEQ multiplex PCR; TCRdb holds only in-frame clones, not every one. D and trimming come from the DNA, and the V and J calls and clone size come from that table. The sample shows roughly 380,000 clones, approximately 91% of them seen only once. Living in 24 US areas, the participants were between roughly 18 and 90 years of age. The chain couples TRBV28 to TRBJ1-1, with D possibly being TRBD1 (5 bases). This TCR derives from a woman in her twenties or thirties who had been exposed to COVID-19. Material for sequencing was PBMCs or T cells enriched from blood (not recorded which). Written as DNA, the CDR3 is TGTGCCAGCAGTTTGTCGGGGGAGGGCACTGAAGCTTTCTTT. Its translation: CASSLSGEGTEAFF.